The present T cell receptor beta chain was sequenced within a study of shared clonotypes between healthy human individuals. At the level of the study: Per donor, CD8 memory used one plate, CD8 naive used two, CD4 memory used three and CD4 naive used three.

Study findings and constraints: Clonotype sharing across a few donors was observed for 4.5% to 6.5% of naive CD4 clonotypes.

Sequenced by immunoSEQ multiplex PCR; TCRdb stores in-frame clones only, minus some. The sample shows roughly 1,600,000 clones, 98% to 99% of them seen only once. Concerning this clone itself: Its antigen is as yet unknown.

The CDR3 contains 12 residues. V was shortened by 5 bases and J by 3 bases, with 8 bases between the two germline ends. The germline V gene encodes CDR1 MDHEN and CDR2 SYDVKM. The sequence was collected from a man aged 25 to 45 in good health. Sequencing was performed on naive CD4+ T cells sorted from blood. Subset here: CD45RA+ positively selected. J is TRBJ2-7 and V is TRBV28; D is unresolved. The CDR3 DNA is TGTGCCAGCAGTCTCGCTGACTACGAGCAGTACTTC. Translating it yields CASSLADYEQYF.